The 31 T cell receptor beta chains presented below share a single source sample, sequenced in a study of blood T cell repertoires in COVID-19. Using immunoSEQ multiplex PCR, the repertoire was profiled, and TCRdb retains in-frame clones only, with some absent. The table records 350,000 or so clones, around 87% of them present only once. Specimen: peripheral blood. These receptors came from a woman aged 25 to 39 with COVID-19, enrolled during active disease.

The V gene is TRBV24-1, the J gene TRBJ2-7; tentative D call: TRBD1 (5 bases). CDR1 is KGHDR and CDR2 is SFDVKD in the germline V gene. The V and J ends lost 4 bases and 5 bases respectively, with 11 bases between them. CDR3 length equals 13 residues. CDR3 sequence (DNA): TGTGCCACCAGTGAGATAGGGGCCAACGAGCAGTACTTC. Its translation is CATSEIGANEQYF.

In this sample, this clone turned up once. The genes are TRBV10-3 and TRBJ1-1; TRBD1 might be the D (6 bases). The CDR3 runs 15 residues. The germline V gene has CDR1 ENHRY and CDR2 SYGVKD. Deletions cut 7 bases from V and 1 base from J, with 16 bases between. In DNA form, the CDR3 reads TGTGCCATCAAATCGTCGCGGGGGCAGAACACTGAAGCTTTCTTT. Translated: CAIKSSRGQNTEAFF.

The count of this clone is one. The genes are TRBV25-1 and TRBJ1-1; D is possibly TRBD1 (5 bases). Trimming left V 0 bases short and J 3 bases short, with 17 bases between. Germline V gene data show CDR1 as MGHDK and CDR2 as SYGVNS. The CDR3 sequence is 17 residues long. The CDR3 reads CASSEYGQRGTHTEAFF. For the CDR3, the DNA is TGTGCCAGCAGTGAATACGGGCAGCGGGGCACACACACTGAAGCTTTCTTT.

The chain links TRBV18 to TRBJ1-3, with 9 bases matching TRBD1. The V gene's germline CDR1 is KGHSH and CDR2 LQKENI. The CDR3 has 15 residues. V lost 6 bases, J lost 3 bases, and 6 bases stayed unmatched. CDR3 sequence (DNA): TGTGCCAGCTCCTGGGACAGGGTCTATGGAAACACCATATATTTT. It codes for CASSWDRVYGNTIYF.

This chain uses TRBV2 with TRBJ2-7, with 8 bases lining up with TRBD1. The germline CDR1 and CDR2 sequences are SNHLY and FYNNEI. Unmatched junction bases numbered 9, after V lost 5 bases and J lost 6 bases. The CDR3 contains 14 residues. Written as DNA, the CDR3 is TGTGCCAGCAGTCTTGGACAGGGCTGGAGCGAGCAGTACTTC. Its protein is CASSLGQGWSEQYF.

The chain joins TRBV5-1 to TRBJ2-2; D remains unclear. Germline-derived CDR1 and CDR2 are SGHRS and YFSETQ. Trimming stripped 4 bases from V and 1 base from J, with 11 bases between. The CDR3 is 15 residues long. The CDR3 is CASSRSRGNTGELFF. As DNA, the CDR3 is TGCGCCAGCAGCCGATCGCGTGGGAACACCGGGGAGCTGTTTTTT.

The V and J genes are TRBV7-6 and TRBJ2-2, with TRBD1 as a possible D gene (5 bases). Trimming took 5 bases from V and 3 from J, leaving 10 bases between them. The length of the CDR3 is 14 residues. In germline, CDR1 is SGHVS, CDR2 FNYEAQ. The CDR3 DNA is TGTGCCAGCAGCGGGGCGGTGCACACCGGGGAGCTGTTTTTT. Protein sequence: CASSGAVHTGELFF.

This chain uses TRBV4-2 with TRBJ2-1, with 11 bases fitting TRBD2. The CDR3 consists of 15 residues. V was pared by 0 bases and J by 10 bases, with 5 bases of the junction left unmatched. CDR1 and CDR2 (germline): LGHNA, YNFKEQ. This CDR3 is CASSQDWLAGGEQFF. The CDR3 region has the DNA TGTGCCAGCAGCCAAGATTGGTTAGCGGGAGGGGAGCAGTTCTTC.

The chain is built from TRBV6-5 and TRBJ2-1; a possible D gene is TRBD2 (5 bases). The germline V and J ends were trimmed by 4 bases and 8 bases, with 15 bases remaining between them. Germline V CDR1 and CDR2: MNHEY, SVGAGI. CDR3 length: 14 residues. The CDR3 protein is CASSLGVAGDEQFF. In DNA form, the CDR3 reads TGTGCCAGCAGTTTGGGTGTCGCCGGGGATGAGCAGTTCTTC.

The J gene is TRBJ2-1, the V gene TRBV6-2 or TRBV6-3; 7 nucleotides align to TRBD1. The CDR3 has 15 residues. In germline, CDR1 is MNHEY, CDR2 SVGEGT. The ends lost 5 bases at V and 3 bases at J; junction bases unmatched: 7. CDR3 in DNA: TGTGCCAGCAGTAGACGACAGGGTCTCTACAATGAGCAGTTCTTC. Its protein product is CASSRRQGLYNEQFF.

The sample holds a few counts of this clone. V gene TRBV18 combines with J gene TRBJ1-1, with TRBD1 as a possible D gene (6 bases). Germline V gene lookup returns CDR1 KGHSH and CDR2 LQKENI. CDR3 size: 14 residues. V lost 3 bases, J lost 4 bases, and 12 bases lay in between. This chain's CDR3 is CASSPPAGATEAFF. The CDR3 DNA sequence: TGTGCCAGCTCACCCCCCGCAGGGGCCACTGAAGCTTTCTTT.

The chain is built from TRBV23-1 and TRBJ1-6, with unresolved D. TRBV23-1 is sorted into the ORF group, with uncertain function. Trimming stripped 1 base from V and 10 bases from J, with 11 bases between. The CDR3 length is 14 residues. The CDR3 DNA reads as TGCGCCAGCAGTCAATGTCAGGCAGGATCACCCCTCCACTTT. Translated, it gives CASSQCQAGSPLHF.

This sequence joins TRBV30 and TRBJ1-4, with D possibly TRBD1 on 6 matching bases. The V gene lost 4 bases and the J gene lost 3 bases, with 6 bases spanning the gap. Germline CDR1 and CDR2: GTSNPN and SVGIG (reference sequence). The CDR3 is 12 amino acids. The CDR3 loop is CAWTGANEKLFF. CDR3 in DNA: TGTGCCTGGACAGGGGCTAATGAAAAACTGTTTTTT.

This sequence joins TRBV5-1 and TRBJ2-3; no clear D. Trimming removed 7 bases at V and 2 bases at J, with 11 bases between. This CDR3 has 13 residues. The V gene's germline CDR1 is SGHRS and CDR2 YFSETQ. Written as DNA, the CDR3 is TGCGCCAGCTCCTACCTCTCCACAGATACGCAGTATTTT. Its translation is CASSYLSTDTQYF.

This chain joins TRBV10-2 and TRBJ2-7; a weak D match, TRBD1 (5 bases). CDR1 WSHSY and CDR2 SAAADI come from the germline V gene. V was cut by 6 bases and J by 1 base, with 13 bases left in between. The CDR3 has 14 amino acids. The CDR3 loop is CASSRQISSYEQYF. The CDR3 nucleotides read TGCGCCAGCAGCCGACAGATATCGTCCTACGAGCAGTACTTC.

This chain's CDR3 is CASKFGGRNTGELFF. CDR3 bases: TGTGCCAGCAAGTTTGGAGGGAGGAACACCGGGGAGCTGTTTTTT. V gene TRBV11-1 combines with J gene TRBJ2-2; D is possibly TRBD2 (6 bases). The V gene lost 7 bases and the J gene lost 1 base, with 13 bases spanning the gap. Germline CDR1 reads SGHAT; CDR2 reads FQDESV (reference sequence). The CDR3 runs to 15 residues.

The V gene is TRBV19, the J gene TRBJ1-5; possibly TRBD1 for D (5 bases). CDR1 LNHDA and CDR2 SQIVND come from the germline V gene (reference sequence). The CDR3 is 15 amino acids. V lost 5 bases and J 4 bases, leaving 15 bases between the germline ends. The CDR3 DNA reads TGTGCCAGTAGTGCGACGCCAGGGCTAAATCAGCCCCAGCATTTT. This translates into CASSATPGLNQPQHF.

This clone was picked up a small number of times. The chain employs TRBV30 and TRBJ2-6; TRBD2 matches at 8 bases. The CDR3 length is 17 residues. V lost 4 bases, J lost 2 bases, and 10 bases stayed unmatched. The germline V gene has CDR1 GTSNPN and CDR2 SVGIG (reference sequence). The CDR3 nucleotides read TGTGCCTGGATACCTCGCGGGGGGACACCTGGGGCCAACGTCCTGACTTTC. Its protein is CAWIPRGGTPGANVLTF.

DNA for the CDR3: TGTGCCAGCAGCTTAGCCGAGCGGGAGGTCTACGAGCAGTACTTC. Translating gives CASSLAEREVYEQYF. This rearrangement joins TRBV11-2 to TRBJ2-7; 9 nucleotides match TRBD2. Trimming took 1 base from V and 3 from J; bases not matched to a gene: 4. Germline V CDR1 and CDR2: SGHAT, FQNNGV. The CDR3 spans 15 residues.

The CDR3 spells CASSSRQADTQYF. DNA for the CDR3: TGTGCCAGCAGCTCCCGACAGGCAGATACGCAGTATTTT. This rearrangement joins TRBV7-9 to TRBJ2-3, with a weak D call TRBD1 (6 bases). CDR1 and CDR2 from the germline V gene are SEHNR and FQNEAQ (reference sequence). The CDR3 consists of 13 residues. The V end was cut by 4 bases, the J end by 4 bases, with 9 bases between.

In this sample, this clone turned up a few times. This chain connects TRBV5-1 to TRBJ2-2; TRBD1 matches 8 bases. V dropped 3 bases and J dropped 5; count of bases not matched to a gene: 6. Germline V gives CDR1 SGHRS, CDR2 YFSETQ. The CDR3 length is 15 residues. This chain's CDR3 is CASSYQGAGTGELFF. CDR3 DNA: TGCGCCAGCAGCTACCAGGGGGCGGGGACCGGGGAGCTGTTTTTT.

The CDR3 sequence is CASSGQGWVTEAFF. The CDR3 DNA reads TGTGCCAGCAGCGGACAGGGCTGGGTCACTGAAGCTTTCTTT. The chain uses TRBV25-1 and TRBJ1-1, with 8 bases lining up with TRBD1. The CDR3 covers 14 residues. The germline CDR1 and CDR2 sequences are MGHDK and SYGVNS. Unmatched junction bases numbered 7, after V lost 6 bases and J lost 4 bases.

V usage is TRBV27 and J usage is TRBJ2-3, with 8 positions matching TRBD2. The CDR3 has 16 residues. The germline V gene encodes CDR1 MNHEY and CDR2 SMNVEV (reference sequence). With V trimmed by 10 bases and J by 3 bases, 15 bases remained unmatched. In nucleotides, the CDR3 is TGTGCCACCCGAGCGGGAGTGATGATGCGTACAGATACGCAGTATTTT. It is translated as CATRAGVMMRTDTQYF.

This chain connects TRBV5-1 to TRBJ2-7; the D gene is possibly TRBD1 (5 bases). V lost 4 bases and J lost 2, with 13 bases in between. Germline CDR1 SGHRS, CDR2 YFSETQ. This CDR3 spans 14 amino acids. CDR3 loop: CASSPPDTAYEQYF. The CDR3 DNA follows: TGCGCCAGCAGCCCACCGGACACTGCCTACGAGCAGTACTTC.

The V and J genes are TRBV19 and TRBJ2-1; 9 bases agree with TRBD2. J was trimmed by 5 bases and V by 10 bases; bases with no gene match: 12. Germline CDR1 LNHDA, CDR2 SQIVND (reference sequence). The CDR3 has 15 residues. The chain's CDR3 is CATKMRLAGNNEQFF. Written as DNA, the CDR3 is TGTGCCACCAAAATGCGGCTAGCGGGGAACAATGAGCAGTTCTTC.

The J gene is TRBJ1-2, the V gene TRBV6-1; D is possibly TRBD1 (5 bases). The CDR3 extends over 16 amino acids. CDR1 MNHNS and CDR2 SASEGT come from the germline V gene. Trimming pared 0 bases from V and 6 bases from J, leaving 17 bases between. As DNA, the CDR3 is TGTGCCAGCAGTGAAGCGGCCCCGGGGGGGAGGAATGGCTACACCTTC. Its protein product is CASSEAAPGGRNGYTF.

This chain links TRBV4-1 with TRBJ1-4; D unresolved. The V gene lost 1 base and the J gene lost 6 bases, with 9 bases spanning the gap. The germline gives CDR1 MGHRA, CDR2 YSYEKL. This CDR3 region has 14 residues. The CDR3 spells CASSQGREDEKLFF. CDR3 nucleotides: TGCGCCAGCAGCCAAGGGAGGGAGGATGAAAAACTGTTTTTT.

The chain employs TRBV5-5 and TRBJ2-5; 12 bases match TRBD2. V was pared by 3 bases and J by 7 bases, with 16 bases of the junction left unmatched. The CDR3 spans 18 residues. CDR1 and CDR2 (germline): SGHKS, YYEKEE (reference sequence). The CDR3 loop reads CASSSNPRLAGGSMTQYF. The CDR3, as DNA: TGTGCCAGCAGCTCGAACCCCCGTCTAGCGGGAGGGAGTATGACCCAGTACTTC.

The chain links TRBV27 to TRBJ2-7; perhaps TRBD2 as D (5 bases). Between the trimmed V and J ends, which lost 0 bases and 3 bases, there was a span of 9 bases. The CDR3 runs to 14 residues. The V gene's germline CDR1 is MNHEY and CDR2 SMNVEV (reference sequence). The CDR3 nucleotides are TGTGCCAGCAGTTTATCGAGACTATACTACGAGCAGTACTTC. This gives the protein CASSLSRLYYEQYF.

CDR3 nucleotide sequence: TGTGCCAGCAACCCAGTCGGGACAGGATGGTATGGCTACACCTTC. Protein sequence: CASNPVGTGWYGYTF. The V call is TRBV11-2, the J call TRBJ1-2; 8 nucleotides align to TRBD1. With 7 bases clipped from V and 5 bases from J, the junction kept 12 bases outside the gene matches. Germline V CDR1 and CDR2: SGHAT, FQNNGV. This CDR3 has 15 amino acids. The full variable domain, in which reference TRBV11-2 and TRBJ1-2 provide the parts outside the CDR3, is EAGVAQSPRYKIIEKRQSVAFWCNPISGHATLYWYQQILGQGPKLLIQFQNNGVVDDSQLPKDRFSAERLKGVDSTLKIQPAKLEDSAVYLCASNPVGTGWYGYTFGSGTRLTVV.

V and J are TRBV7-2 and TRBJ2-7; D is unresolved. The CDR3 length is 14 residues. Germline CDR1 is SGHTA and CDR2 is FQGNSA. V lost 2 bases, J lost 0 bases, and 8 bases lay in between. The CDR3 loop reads CASSLHPSSYEQYF. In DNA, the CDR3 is TGTGCCAGCAGCTTACATCCCAGCTCCTACGAGCAGTACTTC. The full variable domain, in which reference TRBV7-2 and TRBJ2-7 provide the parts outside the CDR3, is GAGVSQSPSNKVTEKGKDVELRCDPISGHTALYWYRQSLGQGLEFLIYFQGNSAPDKSGLPSDRFSAERTGGSVSTLTIQRTQQEDSAVYLCASSLHPSSYEQYFGPGTRLTVT.